These 2 T cell receptor beta chains were sequenced from one sample in a study of beta chain features in type 1 diabetes. Study findings and constraints: Significant though moderate, a shortening of TCRB CDR3s appeared in all four CD4+ subsets of Type 1 diabetes patients.

Expressed TCRB transcripts were sequenced, since all the RNA that had been isolated was reverse transcribed. The method was immunoSEQ multiplex PCR; TCRdb's version includes in-frame clones alone and lacks a portion of them. The table shows 300,000 to 350,000 clones, with approximately 13% occurring only once. For these receptors, no antigen is known. The sequencing input was naive CD4+ T cells from blood. These TCRs come from a woman aged 18-35 years with type 1 diabetes.

This clone has just a few counts. V gene TRBV5-1 combines with J gene TRBJ2-7; 13 positions agree with TRBD2. Germline V gene lookup returns CDR1 SGHRS and CDR2 YFSETQ. There are 16 residues in the CDR3. With 4 bases clipped from V and 3 bases from J, the junction kept 7 bases outside the gene matches. The CDR3 coding sequence is TGCGCCAGCAGCCGGACTAGCGGGAGTAAAGGCTACGAGCAGTACGTC. Protein sequence: CASSRTSGSKGYEQYV.

The gene calls are TRBV4-3 and TRBJ1-2, with D perhaps matching TRBD1 (5 bases). This CDR3 contains 11 residues. Germline CDR1 LGHNA, CDR2 YSLEER. V gave up 2 bases and J gave up 8 bases, with 6 bases separating them. CDR3: CASSQRGGYTF. The CDR3 DNA follows: TGCGCCAGCAGCCAAAGGGGAGGCTACACCTTC.